This T cell receptor beta chain was profiled in a study of blood T cell repertoires in COVID-19. For the study at large: There were acute and convalescent COVID-19 samples, and they came from the United States, Italy and Spain. T cells, B-cell-depleted T cells, or PBMCs supplied cDNA or gDNA.

Per the authors' pipeline: Using reference gene primer amplification, nucleated cell counts were estimated. Clones were sequenced by immunoSEQ multiplex PCR, and TCRdb holds only the in-frame ones, with some missing. V, J and clone size reflect that table, while D and trimming were determined from the DNA. The sample contains roughly 150,000 clones, 80% to 90% of which appear only once. From germline, CDR1 is LGHNA and CDR2 YNFKEQ. CDR3 length: 16 amino acids. V was clipped by 0 bases and J by 4 bases, with 13 bases between them. The chain couples TRBV4-2 to TRBJ1-3, with D perhaps matching TRBD1 (5 bases). Specimen: peripheral blood. This receptor was taken from a woman older than 75 with acute or convalescent COVID-19. Here the CDR3 DNA reads TGTGCCAGCAGCCAAGATTCGACTCAGGGAGGAAACACCATATATTTT. It yields the protein CASSQDSTQGGNTIYF.